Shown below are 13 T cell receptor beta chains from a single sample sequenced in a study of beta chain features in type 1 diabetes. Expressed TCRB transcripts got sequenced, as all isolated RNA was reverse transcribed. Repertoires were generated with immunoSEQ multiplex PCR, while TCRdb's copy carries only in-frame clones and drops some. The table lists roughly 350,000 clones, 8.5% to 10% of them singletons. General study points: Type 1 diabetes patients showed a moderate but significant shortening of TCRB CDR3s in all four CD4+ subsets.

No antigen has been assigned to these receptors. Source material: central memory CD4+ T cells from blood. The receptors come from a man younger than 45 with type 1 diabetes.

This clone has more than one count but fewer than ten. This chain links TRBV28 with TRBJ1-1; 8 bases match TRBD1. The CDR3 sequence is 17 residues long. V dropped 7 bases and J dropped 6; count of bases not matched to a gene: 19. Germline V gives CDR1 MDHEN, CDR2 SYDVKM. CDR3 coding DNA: TGTGCCAGCACTACCTCCCGGGACAGGATAAGACTGGCTGAAGCTTTCTTT. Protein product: CASTTSRDRIRLAEAFF. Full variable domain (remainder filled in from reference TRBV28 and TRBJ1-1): DVKVTQSSRYLVKRTGEKVFLECVQDMDHENMFWYRQDPGLGLRLIYFSYDVKMKEKGDIPEGYSVSREKKERFSLILESASTNQTSMYLCASTTSRDRIRLAEAFFGQGTRLTVV.

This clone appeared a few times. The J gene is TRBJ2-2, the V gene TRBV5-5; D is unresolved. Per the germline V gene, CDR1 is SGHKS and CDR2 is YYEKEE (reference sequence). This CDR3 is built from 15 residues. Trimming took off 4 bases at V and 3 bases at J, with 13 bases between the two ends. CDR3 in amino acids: CASSAQTVYTGELFF. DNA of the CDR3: TGTGCCAGCAGCGCACAAACAGTCTACACCGGGGAGCTGTTTTTT.

CDR3: CASSFSRDLAYNEQFF. In DNA, the CDR3 is TGTGCCAGCAGCTTTAGCCGGGACTTAGCCTACAATGAGCAGTTCTTC. J is TRBJ2-1 and V is TRBV5-4, with D perhaps TRBD2 (6 bases). V lost 2 bases, J lost 2 bases, and 14 bases lay in between. Germline V gene lookup returns CDR1 SGHNT and CDR2 YYREEE (reference sequence). The CDR3 has 16 residues.

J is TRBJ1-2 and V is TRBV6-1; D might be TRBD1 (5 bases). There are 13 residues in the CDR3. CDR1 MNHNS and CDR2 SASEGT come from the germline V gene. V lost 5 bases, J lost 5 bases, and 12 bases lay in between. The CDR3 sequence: CASSIRGEYGYTF. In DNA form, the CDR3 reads TGTGCCAGCAGTATCAGAGGGGAGTATGGCTACACCTTC.

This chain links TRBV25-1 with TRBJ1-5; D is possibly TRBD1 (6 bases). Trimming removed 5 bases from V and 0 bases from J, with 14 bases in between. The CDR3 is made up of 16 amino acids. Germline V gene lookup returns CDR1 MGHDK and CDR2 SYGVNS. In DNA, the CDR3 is TGTGCCAGCAGTCCCAACAGGGCAGATAGCAATCAGCCCCAGCATTTT. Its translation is CASSPNRADSNQPQHF.

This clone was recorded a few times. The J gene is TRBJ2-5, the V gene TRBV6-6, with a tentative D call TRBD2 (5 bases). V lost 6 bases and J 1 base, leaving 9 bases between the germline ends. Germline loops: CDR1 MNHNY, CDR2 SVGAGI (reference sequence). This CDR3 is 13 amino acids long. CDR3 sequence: CASRKRTQETQYF. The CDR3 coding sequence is TGTGCCAGCAGAAAGCGGACCCAAGAGACCCAGTACTTC.

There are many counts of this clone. The CDR3, as DNA: TGTGCCAGCAGCTCTAGGGGTGGTTCCTACGAGCAGTACTTC. This encodes CASSSRGGSYEQYF. The gene calls are TRBV4-2 and TRBJ2-7, with a weak D call TRBD1 (5 bases). The V end lost 5 bases, the J end lost 1 base, and 12 bases lay between the germline ends. The CDR3 is 14 amino acids. Germline-derived CDR1 and CDR2 are LGHNA and YNFKEQ.

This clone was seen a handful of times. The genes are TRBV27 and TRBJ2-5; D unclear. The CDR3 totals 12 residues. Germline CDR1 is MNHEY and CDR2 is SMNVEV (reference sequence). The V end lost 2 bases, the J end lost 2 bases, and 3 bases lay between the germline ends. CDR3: CASSLRQETQYF. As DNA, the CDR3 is TGTGCCAGCAGTTTAAGGCAAGAGACCCAGTACTTC.

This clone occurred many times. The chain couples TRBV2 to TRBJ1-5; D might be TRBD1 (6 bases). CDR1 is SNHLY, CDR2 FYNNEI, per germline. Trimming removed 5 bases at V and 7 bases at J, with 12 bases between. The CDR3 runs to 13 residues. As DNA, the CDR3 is TGTGCCAGCAGTAGGGGGGTCGGACAGCCCCAGCATTTT. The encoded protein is CASSRGVGQPQHF. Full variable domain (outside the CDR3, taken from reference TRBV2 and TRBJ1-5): EPEVTQTPSHQVTQMGQEVILRCVPISNHLYFYWYRQILGQKVEFLVSFYNNEISEKSEIFDDQFSVERPDGSNFTLKIRSTKLEDSAMYFCASSRGVGQPQHFGDGTRLSIL.

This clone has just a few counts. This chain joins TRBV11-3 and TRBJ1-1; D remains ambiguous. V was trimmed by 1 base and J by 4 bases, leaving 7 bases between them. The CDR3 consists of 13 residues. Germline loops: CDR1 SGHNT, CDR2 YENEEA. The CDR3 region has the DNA TGTGCCAGCAGCTTAGCCGCCGTCACTGAAGCTTTCTTT. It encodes CASSLAAVTEAFF.

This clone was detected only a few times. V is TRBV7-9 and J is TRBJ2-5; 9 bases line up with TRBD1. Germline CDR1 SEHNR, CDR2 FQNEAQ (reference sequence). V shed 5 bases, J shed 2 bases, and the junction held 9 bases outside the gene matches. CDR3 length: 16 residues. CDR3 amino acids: CASSRNRGQGQETQYF. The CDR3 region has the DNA TGTGCCAGCAGCCGCAACAGGGGGCAAGGGCAAGAGACCCAGTACTTC.

CDR3 residues: CASSLGGSGGFNQPQHF. CDR3 DNA sequence: TGTGCCAGCAGCTTAGGAGGGTCAGGGGGGTTCAATCAGCCCCAGCATTTT. The chain employs TRBV11-2 and TRBJ1-5; TRBD1 agrees at 7 bases. The CDR3 spans 17 residues. CDR1 and CDR2 from the germline V gene are SGHAT and FQNNGV. V shed 1 base and J 3 bases; nucleotides not matched to a gene: 9.

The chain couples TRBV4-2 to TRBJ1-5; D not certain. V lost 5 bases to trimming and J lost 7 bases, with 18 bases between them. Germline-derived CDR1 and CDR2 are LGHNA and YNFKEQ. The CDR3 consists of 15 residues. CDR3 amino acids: CASSSGVADGQPQHF. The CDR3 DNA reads TGTGCCAGCAGCTCGGGCGTGGCGGATGGACAGCCCCAGCATTTT.